These T cell receptor beta chains were read from a single sample in a study of blood T cell repertoires in COVID-19. Libraries were prepared by immunoSEQ multiplex PCR; TCRdb keeps only in-frame clonotypes and omits some of them. Of 200,000 to 250,000 clones in the sample, 75% to 90% were seen once. Sequencing was carried out using peripheral blood. Source of these receptors: a human donor in a cohort sampled during active COVID-19. Each CDR3 is given with its conserved first and last residue. The order of the fields is clone size, D gene, J gene, V gene, CDR3 DNA, CDR3 protein. D genes are given only for firm matches. Rows give clone size only sometimes, using once, few, many, or a class for an expanded clone.

- TRBD1 TRBJ2-4 TRBV28 TGTGCCAGCAGTTTACCGGGACAGACAGCCAAAAACATTCAGTACTTC CASSLPGQTAKNIQYF
- - TRBJ2-3 TRBV30 TGTGCCTGGCTCTCGGGTGCTAGCACAGATACGCAGTATTTT CAWLSGASTDTQYF
- - TRBJ2-3 TRBV7-8 TGTGCCAGCAGCTTCTCCGGGAGCACAGATACGCAGTATTTT CASSFSGSTDTQYF
many - TRBJ2-5 TRBV27 TGTGCCAGCAGCCGGGGGGCCCCACAAGAGACCCAGTACTTC CASSRGAPQETQYF
- TRBD1 TRBJ1-1 TRBV9 TGTGCCAGCAGCCCCAGAGGACAGGGAGCTGAAGCTTTCTTT CASSPRGQGAEAFF
- TRBD1 TRBJ2-1 TRBV7-2 TGTGCCAGCAGCTTAGAGGGACAGGGGGCCTATGAGCAGTTCTTC CASSLEGQGAYEQFF
- TRBD1 TRBJ2-2 TRBV4-1 TGCGCCAGCAGCCCCCAGGGGGCAGGGGGCTTTGAGGAGCTGTTTTTT CASSPQGAGGFEELFF
- TRBD1 TRBJ2-1 TRBV6-1 TGTGCCAGCAGTGCCTACGGGACAGGGTTATTGAATGAGCAGTTCTTC CASSAYGTGLLNEQFF
- - TRBJ2-5 TRBV20-1 TGCAGTGCTAGGCGGAGCGGGACCCAGTACTTC CSARRSGTQYF
- TRBD2 TRBJ2-1 TRBV18 TGTGCCAGCTCACCTTCCTCTGCGGGAGGGCCTTATGAGCAGTTCTTC CASSPSSAGGPYEQFF
- TRBD1 TRBJ2-7 TRBV28 TGTGCCAGCAGTGGACAGGGCCAGTTCTACGAGCAGTACTTC CASSGQGQFYEQYF
- TRBD1 TRBJ1-2 TRBV5-4 TGTGCCAGCAGCCTTTCAGGACAGGGGAACTATGGCTACACCTTC CASSLSGQGNYGYTF
- TRBD2 TRBJ2-1 TRBV28 TGTGCCAGCAGCCGCACAGGGACTAGCCCAAATGAGCAGTTCTTC CASSRTGTSPNEQFF
- - TRBJ2-7 TRBV6-5 TGTGCCAGCAGCGGGCTAGCGACGTCCCATTGGGAGCAGTACTTC CASSGLATSHWEQYF
- TRBD2 TRBJ2-1 TRBV9 TGTGCCAGCAGCGGCGGACTAGCGGCAACCTACAATGAGCAGTTCTTC CASSGGLAATYNEQFF
- - TRBJ2-7 TRBV13 TGTGCCAGCAGCTTACGCAGGGGCTACGAGCAGTACTTC CASSLRRGYEQYF
- TRBD1 TRBJ2-3 TRBV7-9 TGTGCCAGCAGCCCGACAGGGATAAGCACAGATACGCAGTATTTT CASSPTGISTDTQYF
- - TRBJ2-1 TRBV4-3 TGCGCCAGCAGCCAGGGGGCAGCGGGGAGCTCCTACAATGAGCAGTTCTTC CASSQGAAGSSYNEQFF
- TRBD1 TRBJ2-7 TRBV28 TGTGCCAGCAGAACAGGGGTTTCCTACGAGCAGTACTTC CASRTGVSYEQYF
- - TRBJ2-7 TRBV10-3 TGTGCCATCAGTGAGCAGGCAGCTTACGAGCAGTACTTC CAISEQAAYEQYF
- TRBD2 TRBJ2-3 TRBV3-1/TRBV3-2 TGTGCCAGCAGCCAAGATCCACTAGCGGGCGAAACGCAGTATTTT CASSQDPLAGETQYF
- - TRBJ2-7 TRBV29-1 TGCAGCGTTGACTTAGCGAGGGAGCAGTACTTC CSVDLAREQYF
- - TRBJ1-3 TRBV6-5 TGTGCCAGCAGCAGGGGAGAAACTGGAAACACCATATATTTT CASSRGETGNTIYF
- - TRBJ2-3 TRBV24-1 TGTGCCACCAGTGATTTCATAGCAGATACGCAGTATTTT CATSDFIADTQYF
- TRBD1 TRBJ1-4 TRBV9 TGTGCCAGCAGCGAAGGACAGGGTGGTGAAAAACTGTTTTTT CASSEGQGGEKLFF
- - TRBJ2-1 TRBV11-3 TGTGCCAGCAGCTTAACAGGTTACAATGAGCAGTTCTTC CASSLTGYNEQFF